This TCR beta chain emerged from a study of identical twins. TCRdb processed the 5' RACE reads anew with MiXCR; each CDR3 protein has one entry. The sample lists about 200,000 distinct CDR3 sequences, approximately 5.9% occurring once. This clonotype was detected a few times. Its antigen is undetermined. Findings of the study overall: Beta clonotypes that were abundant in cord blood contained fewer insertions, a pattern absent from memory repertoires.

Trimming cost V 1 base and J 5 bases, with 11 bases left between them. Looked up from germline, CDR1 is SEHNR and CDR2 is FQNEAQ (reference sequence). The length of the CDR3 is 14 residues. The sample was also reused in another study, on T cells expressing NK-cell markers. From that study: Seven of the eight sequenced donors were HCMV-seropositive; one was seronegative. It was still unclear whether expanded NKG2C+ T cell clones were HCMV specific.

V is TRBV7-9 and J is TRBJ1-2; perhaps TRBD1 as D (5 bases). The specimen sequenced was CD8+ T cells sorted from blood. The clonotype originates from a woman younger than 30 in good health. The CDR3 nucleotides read TGTGCCAGCAGCTTAGTGGGGCCCAATTATGGCTACACCTTC. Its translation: CASSLVGPNYGYTF.